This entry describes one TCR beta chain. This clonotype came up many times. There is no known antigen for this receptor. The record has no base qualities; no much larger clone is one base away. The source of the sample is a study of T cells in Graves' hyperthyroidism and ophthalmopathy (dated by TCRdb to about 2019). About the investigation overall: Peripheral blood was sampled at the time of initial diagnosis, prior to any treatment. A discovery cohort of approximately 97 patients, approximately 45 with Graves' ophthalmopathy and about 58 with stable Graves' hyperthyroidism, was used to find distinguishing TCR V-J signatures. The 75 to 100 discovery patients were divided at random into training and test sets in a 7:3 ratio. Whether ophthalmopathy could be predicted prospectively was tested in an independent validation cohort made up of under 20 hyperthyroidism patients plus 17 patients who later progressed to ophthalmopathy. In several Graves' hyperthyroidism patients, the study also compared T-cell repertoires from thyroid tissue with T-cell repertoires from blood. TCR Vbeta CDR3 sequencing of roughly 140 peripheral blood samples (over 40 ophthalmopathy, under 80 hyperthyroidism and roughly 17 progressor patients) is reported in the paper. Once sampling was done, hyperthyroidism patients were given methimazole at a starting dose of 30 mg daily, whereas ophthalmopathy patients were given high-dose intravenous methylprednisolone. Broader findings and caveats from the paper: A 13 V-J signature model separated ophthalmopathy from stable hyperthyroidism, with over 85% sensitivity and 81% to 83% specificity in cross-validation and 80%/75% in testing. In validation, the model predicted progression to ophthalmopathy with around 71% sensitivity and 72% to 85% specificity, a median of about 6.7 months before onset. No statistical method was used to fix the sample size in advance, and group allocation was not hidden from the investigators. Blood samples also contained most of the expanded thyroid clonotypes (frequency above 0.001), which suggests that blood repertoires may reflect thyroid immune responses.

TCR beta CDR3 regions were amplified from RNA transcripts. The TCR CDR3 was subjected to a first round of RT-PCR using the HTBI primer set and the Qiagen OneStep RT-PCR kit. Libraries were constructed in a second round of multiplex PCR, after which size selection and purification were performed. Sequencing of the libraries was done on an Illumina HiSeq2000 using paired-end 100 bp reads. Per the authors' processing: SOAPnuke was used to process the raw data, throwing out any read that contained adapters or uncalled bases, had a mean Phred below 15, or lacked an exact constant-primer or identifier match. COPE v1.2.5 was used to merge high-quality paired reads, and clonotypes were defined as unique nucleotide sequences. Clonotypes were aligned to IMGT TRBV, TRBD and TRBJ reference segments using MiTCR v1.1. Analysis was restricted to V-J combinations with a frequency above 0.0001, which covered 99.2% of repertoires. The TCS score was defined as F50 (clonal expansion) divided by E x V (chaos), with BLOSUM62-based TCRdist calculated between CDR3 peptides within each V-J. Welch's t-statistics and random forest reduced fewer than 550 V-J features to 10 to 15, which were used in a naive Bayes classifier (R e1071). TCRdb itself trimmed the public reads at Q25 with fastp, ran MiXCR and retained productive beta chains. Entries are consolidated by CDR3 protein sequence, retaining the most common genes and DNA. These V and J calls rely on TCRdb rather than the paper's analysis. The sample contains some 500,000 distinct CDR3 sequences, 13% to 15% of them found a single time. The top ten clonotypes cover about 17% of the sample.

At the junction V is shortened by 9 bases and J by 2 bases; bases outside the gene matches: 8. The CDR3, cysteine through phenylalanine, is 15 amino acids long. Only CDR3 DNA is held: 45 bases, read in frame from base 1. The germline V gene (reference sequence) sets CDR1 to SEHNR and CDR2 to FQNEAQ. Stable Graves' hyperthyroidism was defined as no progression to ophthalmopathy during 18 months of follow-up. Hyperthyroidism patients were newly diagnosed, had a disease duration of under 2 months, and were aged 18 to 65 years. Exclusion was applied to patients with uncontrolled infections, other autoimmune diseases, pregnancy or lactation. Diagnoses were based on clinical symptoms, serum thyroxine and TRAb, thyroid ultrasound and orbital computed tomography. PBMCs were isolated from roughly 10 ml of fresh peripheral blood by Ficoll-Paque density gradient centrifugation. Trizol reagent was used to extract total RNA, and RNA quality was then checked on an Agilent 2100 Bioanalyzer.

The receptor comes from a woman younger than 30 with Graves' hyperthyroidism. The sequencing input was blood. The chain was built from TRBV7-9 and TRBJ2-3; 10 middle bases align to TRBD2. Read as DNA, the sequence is TGTGCCAGTCAACCGGGACTAGCGACCACAGATACGCAGTATTTT. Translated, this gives CASQPGLATTDTQYF. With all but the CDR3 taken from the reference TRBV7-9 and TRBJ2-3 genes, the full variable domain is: DTGVSQNPRHKITKRGQNVTFRCDPISEHNRLYWYRQTLGQGPEFLTYFQNEAQLEKSRLLSDRFSAERPKGSFSTLEIQRTEQGDSAMYLCASQPGLATTDTQYFGPGTRLTVL.